This TCR beta chain was profiled in a study of control samples from healthy donors and cancer patients (TCRdb year 2020). The library was generated by the immunoSEQ multiplex PCR assay. This immuneACCESS table, as held by TCRdb, lists in-frame sequences with V and J called but not all clones. Of the missing ones, under half trace to an unresolved V gene in checked studies; the others have no known cause. The sample has roughly 370,000 clones on record, around 90% of them singletons. Together, the top ten hold 5% to 8% of the sample. The germline V gene supplies CDR1 MDHEN and CDR2 SYDVKM. The CDR3, from cysteine to phenylalanine, totals 15 residues. The entry retains the CDR3 DNA only, 45 bases that are in frame from base 1. Germline trimming amounts to 5 bases on V and 5 bases on J, with 10 as the count of junction bases outside the gene matches. With regard to this clone: Its antigen has not been determined. No much larger clone exists at a distance of one base, and base qualities are not known.

The specimen sequenced was PBMCs. The V and J segments used are TRBV28 and TRBJ1-2, with TRBD1 identical over 8 junction bases. This TCR was sampled from a man between 40 and 49 years old with head and neck cancer. This receptor has the CDR3 CASSPPGGNVYGYTF. The DNA reads TGTGCCAGCAGTCCACCAGGGGGCAATGTGTATGGCTACACCTTC.